This entry lists 26 T cell receptor beta chains sequenced from one sample in a study of lymphopenia after photon versus proton radiotherapy. This table comes from immunoSEQ multiplex PCR, and its TCRdb copy is limited to in-frame clones, with some not included. This sample carries 70,000 to 95,000 clones, approximately 82% of them seen once, and the ten largest clones take over 1.2%. The sequenced sample was peripheral blood, obtained from a patient treated with proton-based radiotherapy. These receptors came from a man between 60 and 75 years old with pancreatic cancer.

V is TRBV28 and J is TRBJ2-1; maybe TRBD2 (5 bases). Germline V gene lookup returns CDR1 MDHEN and CDR2 SYDVKM. CDR3 length equals 12 residues. V was shortened by 8 bases and J by 8 bases, with 13 bases between the two germline ends. CDR3 residues: CASASLRDEQFF. The CDR3 DNA is TGTGCCAGCGCCTCCCTGAGGGATGAGCAGTTCTTC.

This clone turned up a few times. V gene TRBV7-6 combines with J gene TRBJ2-7, with D possibly matching TRBD2 (5 bases). This CDR3 is 13 amino acids long. CDR1 SGHVS and CDR2 FNYEAQ come from the germline V gene. Trimming left V 4 bases short and J 2 bases short, with 9 bases between. The CDR3 DNA is TGTGCCAGCAGCTCCTTCGGGACCTACGAGCAGTACTTC. Translation gives CASSSFGTYEQYF.

This clone was observed a single time. V and J are TRBV28 and TRBJ2-2, with D unclear. The CDR3 consists of 13 residues. Trimming left V 5 bases short and J 1 base short, with 5 bases between. Germline-derived CDR1 and CDR2 are MDHEN and SYDVKM. The CDR3 DNA sequence: TGTGCCAGCAGTCCCCAGAACACCGGGGAGCTGTTTTTT. Encoded protein: CASSPQNTGELFF.

This clone has just a few counts. The rearrangement uses TRBV4-2 and TRBJ1-2; 9 nucleotides agree with TRBD1. The germline gives CDR1 LGHNA, CDR2 YNFKEQ. J gave up 2 bases and V 4 bases, and 8 bases lay outside the gene matches. This CDR3 has 16 amino acids. The DNA of the CDR3 is TGTGCCAGCAGCCCCTCCTCCGGGACAGGGAACTATGGCTACACCTTC. This gives the protein CASSPSSGTGNYGYTF.

This chain uses TRBV7-8 with TRBJ1-5; tentatively, D is TRBD1 (6 bases). Germline CDR1 is SGHVS and CDR2 is FQNEAQ. The V end lost 3 bases, the J end lost 2 bases, and 17 bases lay between the germline ends. This CDR3 is built from 17 residues. This CDR3 is CASSLAPRRQGNQPQHF. The CDR3 DNA sequence: TGTGCCAGCAGCTTGGCCCCCCGGAGACAGGGCAATCAGCCCCAGCATTTT. The full variable domain, completed using reference TRBV7-8 and TRBJ1-5, is GAGVSQSPRYKVAKRGQDVALRCDPISGHVSLFWYQQALGQGPEFLTYFQNEAQLDKSGLPSDRFFAERPEGSVSTLKIQRTQQEDSAVYLCASSLAPRRQGNQPQHFGDGTRLSIL.

This clone was counted between two and nine times. V gene TRBV29-1 combines with J gene TRBJ1-1; D is unresolved. Trimming cost V 4 bases and J 1 base, with 10 bases left between them. The CDR3 has 13 residues. CDR1 SQVTM and CDR2 ANQGSEA come from the germline V gene. CDR3 protein: CSVVLVGNTEAFF. CDR3 DNA: TGCAGCGTTGTTCTTGTGGGGAACACTGAAGCTTTCTTT.

The V and J genes are TRBV19 and TRBJ2-2, with TRBD1 matching 7 bases. Trimming removed 6 bases from V and 6 bases from J; junction bases left unmatched: 4. Germline CDR1 reads LNHDA; CDR2 reads SQIVND (reference sequence). The CDR3 loop spans 13 amino acids. CDR3 amino acids: CASRDRIAGELFF. The CDR3 DNA sequence: TGTGCCAGTAGGGACAGGATTGCCGGGGAGCTGTTTTTT.

The genes are TRBV19 and TRBJ2-3, with 15 bases lining up with TRBD2. Trimming at V came to 7 bases and at J to 6 bases, leaving 5 bases not matched to a gene. Germline V gene lookup returns CDR1 LNHDA and CDR2 SQIVND (reference sequence). This CDR3 is built from 15 residues. The CDR3 sequence: CASTGTSGRSDTQYF. The CDR3 coding sequence is TGTGCCAGTACCGGGACTAGCGGGAGGAGCGATACGCAGTATTTT. The full variable domain, rest sourced from reference TRBV19 and TRBJ2-3, is DGGITQSPKYLFRKEGQNVTLSCEQNLNHDAMYWYRQDPGQGLRLIYYSQIVNDFQKGDIAEGYSVSREKKESFPLTVTSAQKNPTAFYLCASTGTSGRSDTQYFGPGTRLTVL.

V gene TRBV5-4 combines with J gene TRBJ1-1, with D tentatively TRBD1 (5 bases). The CDR3 consists of 16 residues. Trimming cost V 1 base and J 0 bases, with 13 bases left between them. Germline V gene sequence: CDR1 SGHNT, CDR2 YYREEE (reference sequence). CDR3 coding DNA: TGTGCCAGCAGCTTGATTCAGGGAAGGATGAACACTGAAGCTTTCTTT. This encodes CASSLIQGRMNTEAFF.

In this sample, this clone turned up once. The chain joins TRBV28 to TRBJ1-5, with D unclear. This CDR3 contains 19 residues. Per the germline V gene, CDR1 is MDHEN and CDR2 is SYDVKM. With 3 bases removed from V and 0 bases from J, the gap between germline ends came to 21 bases. The CDR3 sequence is CASSFDSLTAGYSNQPQHF. CDR3 coding DNA: TGTGCCAGCAGTTTTGATTCCCTCACAGCAGGATATAGCAATCAGCCCCAGCATTTT.

The chain couples TRBV6-5 to TRBJ2-3; 7 bases are shared with TRBD1. The junction had 10 bases not matched to a gene; V was cut back by 6 bases and J by 7 bases. Germline CDR1 and CDR2: MNHEY and SVGAGI. The CDR3 is made up of 14 amino acids. CDR3 loop: CASSNAGTENTQYF. The CDR3 region has the DNA TGTGCCAGCAGCAATGCCGGGACAGAAAATACGCAGTATTTT.

This clone was counted once. The V gene is TRBV27, the J gene TRBJ1-1; TRBD1 might be the D (6 bases). V was trimmed by 5 bases and J by 9 bases, leaving 25 bases between them. The CDR3 extends over 16 amino acids. Germline V CDR1 and CDR2: MNHEY, SMNVEV (reference sequence). DNA of the CDR3: TGTGCCAGCAGTCCCCTAATGACAGGATGGGGGTTGAAAGCTTTCTTT. This sequence encodes CASSPLMTGWGLKAFF.

This clone has just a few counts. V and J are TRBV27 and TRBJ1-2; no clear D. This CDR3 is 14 amino acids long. The germline V and J ends were trimmed by 0 bases and 7 bases, with 12 bases remaining between them. Germline V CDR1 and CDR2: MNHEY, SMNVEV (reference sequence). The CDR3 DNA reads as TGTGCCAGCAGTTTATCCACAGAAAGCGGTGGCTACACCTTC. Encoded protein: CASSLSTESGGYTF.

This chain links TRBV27 with TRBJ2-7; D is ambiguous. Trimming removed 2 bases at V and 3 bases at J, with 2 bases between. Germline CDR1 is MNHEY and CDR2 is SMNVEV (reference sequence). The CDR3 covers 11 residues. The CDR3 spells CASSLIYEQYF. DNA for the CDR3: TGTGCCAGCAGTTTAATCTACGAGCAGTACTTC.

The chain joins TRBV6-1 to TRBJ2-7; TRBD1 might be the D (6 bases). The CDR3 is 15 residues long. Germline CDR1 reads MNHNS; CDR2 reads SASEGT. With 6 bases removed from V and 0 bases from J, the gap between germline ends came to 15 bases. DNA of the CDR3: TGTGCCAGCAGGCCCCTAACAGGGAGCTCCTACGAGCAGTACTTC. It specifies CASRPLTGSSYEQYF.

The chain links TRBV9 to TRBJ2-5; 12 positions agree with TRBD1. The CDR3 is 18 residues long. Germline trimming cut 8 bases from V and 2 bases from J; bases unmatched to any gene: 16. Germline V gene sequence: CDR1 SGDLS, CDR2 YYNGEE. In DNA form, the CDR3 reads TGTGCCAGTTCCGGGACAGGGGGCCCAGCGGGGCCTCAAGAGACCCAGTACTTC. Its protein is CASSGTGGPAGPQETQYF.

This clone was recorded once. The chain carries TRBV14 and TRBJ2-5, with D tentatively TRBD1 (6 bases). Germline CDR1 SGHDN, CDR2 FVKESK. Between the trimmed V and J ends, which lost 4 bases and 5 bases, there was a span of 17 bases. The CDR3 spans 15 residues. The CDR3 reads CASSRTGTRRETQYF. As DNA, the CDR3 is TGTGCCAGCAGCCGAACCGGGACAAGGAGGGAGACCCAGTACTTC.

This sequence joins TRBV27 and TRBJ2-2, with D perhaps TRBD1 or TRBD2 (5 bases each). Between the trimmed V and J ends, which lost 6 bases and 4 bases, there was a span of 15 bases. Germline V gene data show CDR1 as MNHEY and CDR2 as SMNVEV (reference sequence). The CDR3 consists of 15 residues. Here the CDR3 DNA reads TGTGCCAGCAGGAGGTATCCCGGGGCCACCGGGGAGCTGTTTTTT. This translates into CASRRYPGATGELFF.

Concerning this clone itself: Its ends do not fully match the called genes, so a read error is possible. The rearrangement uses TRBV5-1 and TRBJ2-7, with TRBD1 matching 8 bases. Per the germline V gene, CDR1 is SGHRS and CDR2 is YFSETQ. The CDR3 contains 12 residues. CDR3 DNA: TGCGCCAGCATTCGGACAGGGTGGATTGGAAGCTTC. Residues: CASIRTGWIGSF.

The chain couples TRBV6-1 to TRBJ2-5, with D possibly TRBD1 on 5 matching bases. V dropped 4 bases and J dropped 1 base, with 7 bases sitting between them. Germline CDR1 reads MNHNS; CDR2 reads SASEGT. CDR3 length equals 13 residues. For the CDR3, the DNA is TGTGCCAGCAGTGGGGGCAGCCAAGAGACCCAGTACTTC. Its protein is CASSGGSQETQYF.

The V and J genes are TRBV11-2 and TRBJ2-4; 9 nucleotides match TRBD1. The germline V gene encodes CDR1 SGHAT and CDR2 FQNNGV. CDR3 size: 17 residues. With 5 bases clipped from V and 3 bases from J, the junction kept 11 bases outside the gene matches. The chain's CDR3 is CASSRIQGALDKNIQYF. CDR3 DNA: TGTGCCAGCAGCCGGATACAGGGGGCGCTGGACAAAAACATTCAGTACTTC.

J is TRBJ2-7 and V is TRBV7-8; 7 positions agree with TRBD1. CDR3 length: 16 residues. CDR1 SGHVS and CDR2 FQNEAQ come from the germline V gene. Trimming removed 7 bases from V and 3 bases from J; junction bases left unmatched: 15. DNA for the CDR3: TGTGCCAGCACCCGAGAGGGGGCGGGCGGTGTCTACGAGCAGTACTTC. Its protein is CASTREGAGGVYEQYF.

This sequence joins TRBV9 and TRBJ2-5; D uncertain. The J call may be in error: the DNA end matches TRBJ2-7 better. The germline gives CDR1 SGDLS, CDR2 YYNGEE. This CDR3 is built from 15 residues. This CDR3 reads CASSVDGRIGNEQYF. DNA of the CDR3: TGTGCCAGCAGCGTAGATGGCAGGATAGGGAACGAGCAGTACTTC.

The chain has TRBV2 and TRBJ2-7; D is ambiguous. From germline, CDR1 is SNHLY and CDR2 FYNNEI. The CDR3 contains 14 residues. V lost 2 bases and J 7 bases, leaving 15 bases between the germline ends. As DNA, the CDR3 is TGTGCCAGCAGTGAAAGCTCTGTAAGCAATGAGCAGTACTTC. Its translation: CASSESSVSNEQYF. The variable domain in full, with the rest retrieved from reference TRBV2 and TRBJ2-7, is EPEVTQTPSHQVTQMGQEVILRCVPISNHLYFYWYRQILGQKVEFLVSFYNNEISEKSEIFDDQFSVERPDGSNFTLKIRSTKLEDSAMYFCASSESSVSNEQYFGPGTRLTVT.

This clone has a single count. CDR3 coding DNA: TGTGCCAGCAGTTACGGGCTAGCGAGATACAATGAGCAGTTCTTC. Translated: CASSYGLARYNEQFF. This chain joins TRBV6-5 and TRBJ2-1; D may be TRBD2 (6 bases). Between the trimmed V and J ends, which lost 2 bases and 4 bases, there was a span of 12 bases. CDR1 and CDR2 (germline): MNHEY, SVGAGI. This CDR3 spans 15 amino acids.

This chain connects TRBV4-2 to TRBJ2-2, with D perhaps being TRBD1 or TRBD2 (5 bases each). Trimming pared 3 bases from V and 5 bases from J, leaving 16 bases between. The CDR3 spans 16 residues. Germline-derived CDR1 and CDR2 are LGHNA and YNFKEQ. CDR3 nucleotides: TGTGCCAGCAGCCATCCCCGGGACCTTCGGACCGGGGAGCTGTTTTTT. It yields the protein CASSHPRDLRTGELFF.